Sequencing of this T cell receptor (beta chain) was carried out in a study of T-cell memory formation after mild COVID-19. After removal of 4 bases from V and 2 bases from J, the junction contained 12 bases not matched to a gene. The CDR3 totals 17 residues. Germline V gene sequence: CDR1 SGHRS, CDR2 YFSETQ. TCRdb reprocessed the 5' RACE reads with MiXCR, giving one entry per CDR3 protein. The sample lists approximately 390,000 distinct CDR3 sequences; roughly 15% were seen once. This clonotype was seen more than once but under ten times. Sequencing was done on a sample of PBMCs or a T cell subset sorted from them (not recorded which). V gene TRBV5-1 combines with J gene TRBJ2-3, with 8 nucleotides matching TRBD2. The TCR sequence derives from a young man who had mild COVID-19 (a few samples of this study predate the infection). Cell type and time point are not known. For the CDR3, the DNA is TGCGCCAGCAGCCCGGATCCGAAGCGGGGGATCACAGATACGCAGTATTTT. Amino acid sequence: CASSPDPKRGITDTQYF.